The clone carrying this TCR beta chain was detected a few times. Its antigen is not identified. In germline, CDR1 is MNHNS, CDR2 SASEGT. Trimming took 6 bases from V and 4 from J; bases not matched to a gene: 4. The CDR3 runs to 14 residues. TCRdb passed the RT-PCR reads through MiXCR, listing each CDR3 protein once. The profile shows fewer than 750,000 distinct CDR3 sequences, approximately 15% of them singletons. This record comes from a study of response to subunit inactivated influenza vaccine. Study results and limitations: Authors proposed each seasonal influenza vaccination draws in few new T cells.

The TCR sequence derives from a man aged 45 to 65 who received an inactivated influenza vaccine. Material: PBMCs from blood, obtained 11 to 12 days after vaccination. The chain combines TRBV6-1 with TRBJ2-5, with 11 bases fitting TRBD2. The CDR3 nucleotides read TGTGCCAGCAGCCCTACTAGCGGGGGAGAGACCCAGTACTTC. This gives the protein CASSPTSGGETQYF.